The clone carrying this T cell receptor beta chain was observed at least ten times. This may be a read error, as it is one base from a much larger clone. The CDR3 runs 11 residues. CDR1 and CDR2 from the germline V gene are MNHEY and SVGAGI. Trimming pared 6 bases from V and 3 bases from J, leaving 6 bases between. The data belong to a study of identical twins. TCRdb reanalysed the 5' RACE reads using MiXCR and keeps one entry per CDR3 protein. The sample carries around 1.7 million distinct CDR3 sequences, around a third recorded once. The sequence was obtained from a newborn girl in good health. V and J are TRBV6-5 and TRBJ2-7; D is ambiguous. The sample taken for sequencing was cord blood. CDR3 protein: CASSHDYEQYF. CDR3 in DNA: TGTGCCAGCAGCCACGACTACGAGCAGTACTTC.